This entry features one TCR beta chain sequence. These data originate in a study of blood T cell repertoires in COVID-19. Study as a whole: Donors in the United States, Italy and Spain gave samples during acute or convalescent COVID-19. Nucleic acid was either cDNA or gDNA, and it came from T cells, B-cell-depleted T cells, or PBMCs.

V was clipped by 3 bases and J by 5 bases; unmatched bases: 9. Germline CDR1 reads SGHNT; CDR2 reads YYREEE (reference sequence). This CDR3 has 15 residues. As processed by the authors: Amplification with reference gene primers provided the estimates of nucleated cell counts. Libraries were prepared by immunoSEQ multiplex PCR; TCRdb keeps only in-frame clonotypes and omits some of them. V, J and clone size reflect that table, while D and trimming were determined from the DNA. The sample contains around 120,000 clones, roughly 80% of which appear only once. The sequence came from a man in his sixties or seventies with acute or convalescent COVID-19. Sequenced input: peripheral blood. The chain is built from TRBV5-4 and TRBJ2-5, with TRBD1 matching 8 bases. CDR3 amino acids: CASSSGQGVGETQYF. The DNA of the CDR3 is TGTGCCAGCAGCTCCGGACAGGGAGTGGGGGAGACCCAGTACTTC.